The 28 T cell receptor beta chains below were found in one sample sequenced in a study of CD8 T cells in Susac syndrome. RNA totalling roughly 0.45 to 1 ug underwent reverse transcription with random hexamers. TCRdb reanalysed the immunoSEQ multiplex PCR reads using MiXCR and keeps one entry per CDR3 protein. The data show some 190,000 distinct CDR3 sequences, with roughly 95% seen just once and about 0.094% held by the top ten. Sequenced input: CD4+ T cells from PBMCs. These receptor sequences come from a human donor in good health.

The chain is built from TRBV7-9 and TRBJ1-6; no clear D. CDR1 and CDR2 from the germline V gene are SEHNR and FQNEAQ (reference sequence). The CDR3 is 12 residues long. V gave up 3 bases and J gave up 10 bases, with 7 bases separating them. DNA of the CDR3: TGTGCCAGCAGCTTCCCCCGATCACCCCTCCACTTT. Protein: CASSFPRSPLHF.

V usage is TRBV5-1 and J usage is TRBJ2-2, with unresolved D. The CDR3 contains 15 residues. Germline assignment: CDR1 SGHRS and CDR2 YFSETQ. V lost 0 bases, J lost 2 bases, and 8 bases lay in between. Written as DNA, the CDR3 is TGCGCCAGCAGCTTGGGGTCGGCAAACACCGGGGAGCTGTTTTTT. Amino acid sequence: CASSLGSANTGELFF.

V and J are TRBV3-1 and TRBJ2-2; D remains ambiguous. Germline V lookup: CDR1 LGHDT, CDR2 YNNKEL (reference sequence). The germline V and J ends were trimmed by 4 bases and 0 bases, with 15 bases remaining between them. This CDR3 spans 17 amino acids. This CDR3 reads CASSRSRGAANTGELFF. The DNA for the CDR3 is TGTGCCAGCAGCCGCAGCCGTGGCGCCGCGAACACCGGGGAGCTGTTTTTT.

This chain links TRBV3-1 with TRBJ2-7; 8 bases line up with TRBD1. There are 16 residues in the CDR3. V was pared by 2 bases and J by 1 base, with 7 bases of the junction left unmatched. CDR1 and CDR2 (germline): LGHDT, YNNKEL (reference sequence). CDR3 DNA sequence: TGTGCCAGCAGCCAACATGGGACAGGAAAATCCTACGAGCAGTACTTC. It specifies CASSQHGTGKSYEQYF.

The rearrangement uses TRBV18 and TRBJ2-7, with 7 bases lining up with TRBD2. The CDR3 consists of 13 residues. CDR1 and CDR2 from the germline V gene are KGHSH and LQKENI. Trimming removed 6 bases from V and 4 bases from J; junction bases left unmatched: 6. CDR3 region: CASSKSGLYEQYV. The CDR3 nucleotides are TGTGCCAGCTCCAAATCGGGACTATACGAGCAGTACGTC.

The genes are TRBV18 and TRBJ2-6; TRBD2 might be the D (5 bases). The CDR3 runs 13 residues. V shed 6 bases and J shed 9 bases, with 12 bases lying between them. Germline CDR1 and CDR2: KGHSH and LQKENI. CDR3 sequence: CASSPTEVNVLTF. DNA of the CDR3: TGTGCCAGCTCTCCGACGGAGGTCAACGTCCTGACTTTC.

This clonotype appeared a single time. The J gene is TRBJ1-2, the V gene TRBV14, with D maybe TRBD1 (6 bases). The germline CDR1 and CDR2 sequences are SGHDN and FVKESK. V lost 4 bases, J lost 6 bases, and 12 bases lay in between. The CDR3 length is 13 residues. The CDR3 reads CASSPQGGDGYTF. CDR3 coding DNA: TGTGCCAGCAGCCCACAGGGAGGCGATGGCTACACCTTC.

V and J are TRBV29-1 and TRBJ2-3, with a tentative D call TRBD2 (6 bases). V shed 7 bases and J shed 5 bases, with 16 bases lying between them. Germline CDR1 is SQVTM and CDR2 is ANQGSEA. CDR3 size: 13 residues. In nucleotides, the CDR3 is TGCAGCGGAAGCCGGTGGCGGGAAGATACGCAGTATTTT. This translates into CSGSRWREDTQYF.

The J gene is TRBJ1-3, the V gene TRBV7-9; D is uncertain. The ends were cut back, 2 bases at V and 1 base at J, with 6 bases in the middle. Germline V gene lookup returns CDR1 SEHNR and CDR2 FQNEAQ (reference sequence). The CDR3 has 14 residues. The CDR3 protein is CASSLNQSGNTIYF. The CDR3, as DNA: TGTGCCAGCAGCTTAAATCAGTCTGGAAACACCATATATTTT.

The chain joins TRBV3-1 to TRBJ2-3, with 9 bases fitting TRBD2. CDR3 length: 13 residues. Germline V gene lookup returns CDR1 LGHDT and CDR2 YNNKEL (reference sequence). The V and J ends lost 9 bases and 4 bases, in that order; junction bases with no gene match: 5. In DNA, the CDR3 is TGTGCCAGTCGGCGGGGGGGCGCAGATACGCAGTATTTT. Residues: CASRRGGADTQYF.

The chain recombines TRBV27 with TRBJ2-3; D may be TRBD1 (6 bases). V was cut by 7 bases and J by 6 bases, with 14 bases left in between. CDR1 is MNHEY, CDR2 SMNVEV, per germline (reference sequence). This CDR3 has 13 amino acids. CDR3 DNA sequence: TGTGCCAGCAAACCTACAGGGTACGATACGCAGTATTTT. Amino acids: CASKPTGYDTQYF.

The chain uses TRBV29-1 and TRBJ1-2; no firm D call. V was shortened by 6 bases and J by 8 bases, with 19 bases between the two germline ends. The CDR3 extends over 13 amino acids. Germline-derived CDR1 and CDR2 are SQVTM and ANQGSEA. The CDR3 sequence is CSVAGMLLGGYTF. The CDR3 nucleotides read TGCAGCGTAGCCGGGATGCTCTTGGGCGGCTACACCTTC. Using reference TRBV29-1 and TRBJ1-2 for the parts outside the CDR3, the full variable domain is SAVISQKPSRDICQRGTSLTIQCQVDSQVTMMFWYRQQPGQSLTLIATANQGSEATYESGFVIDKFPISRPNLTFSTLTVSNMSPEDSSIYLCSVAGMLLGGYTFGSGTRLTVV.

J is TRBJ2-2 and V is TRBV20-1; no clear D. V dropped 1 base and J dropped 5 bases, with 11 bases sitting between them. Germline V lookup: CDR1 DFQATT, CDR2 SNEGSKA (reference sequence). CDR3 length equals 14 residues. The CDR3 region has the DNA TGCAGTGCTAGAGCTTTCGTGGGGACCGGGGAGCTGTTTTTT. This translates into CSARAFVGTGELFF.

V is TRBV7-9 and J is TRBJ2-1, with 7 nucleotides matching TRBD2. Germline trimming cut 3 bases from V and 6 bases from J; bases unmatched to any gene: 8. The CDR3 is 15 residues long. Germline CDR1 and CDR2: SEHNR and FQNEAQ (reference sequence). The CDR3 nucleotides are TGTGCCAGCAGCTTTTCGGCTACTAGCGTCAATGAGCAGTTCTTC. Its translation: CASSFSATSVNEQFF.

This clonotype was detected once. The chain couples TRBV29-1 to TRBJ2-3, with 7 nucleotides matching TRBD1. CDR1 SQVTM and CDR2 ANQGSEA come from the germline V gene. With 7 bases clipped from V and 6 bases from J, the junction kept 10 bases outside the gene matches. The CDR3 loop spans 13 amino acids. The CDR3 sequence: CSARRDRPDTQYF. In DNA form, the CDR3 reads TGCAGCGCGAGAAGGGACAGACCCGATACGCAGTATTTT.

This clonotype was counted between two and nine times. V is TRBV6-2 or TRBV6-3 and J is TRBJ2-5, with 9 nucleotides matching TRBD1. V was clipped by 4 bases and J by 4 bases; unmatched bases: 4. The CDR3 length is 14 residues. Germline lookup yields CDR1 MNHEY and CDR2 SVGEGT. CDR3 nucleotides: TGTGCCAGCAGTTCCGGACAGGGGATAGAGACCCAGTACTTC. As protein: CASSSGQGIETQYF.

The V gene is TRBV7-9, the J gene TRBJ2-3; D remains unclear. This CDR3 region has 14 residues. In germline, CDR1 is SEHNR, CDR2 FQNEAQ (reference sequence). V was clipped by 8 bases and J by 4 bases, with 16 bases between them. The CDR3 reads CASAPGPASDTQYF. CDR3 in DNA: TGTGCCAGCGCCCCCGGCCCCGCCTCAGATACGCAGTATTTT.

V and J are TRBV2 and TRBJ1-1; no clear D. V shed 7 bases and J shed 3 bases, with 12 bases lying between them. The CDR3 covers 13 residues. The germline V gene encodes CDR1 SNHLY and CDR2 FYNNEI. Here the CDR3 DNA reads TGTGCCAGCACCGAGCAGGCGGACACTGAAGCTTTCTTT. Protein product: CASTEQADTEAFF.

The rearrangement uses TRBV28 and TRBJ2-5; TRBD1 might be the D (5 bases). Germline V lookup: CDR1 MDHEN, CDR2 SYDVKM. This CDR3 is 15 amino acids long. V was trimmed by 8 bases and J by 5 bases, leaving 21 bases between them. The DNA for the CDR3 is TGTGCCAGCCAAAGGGCAGGGATGGATGGGGAGACCCAGTACTTC. Translated, it gives CASQRAGMDGETQYF.

This clonotype was seen only once. The chain combines TRBV4-3 with TRBJ2-1, with D possibly TRBD1 on 6 matching bases. The germline V and J ends were trimmed by 1 base and 5 bases, with 9 bases remaining between them. Germline V gives CDR1 LGHNA, CDR2 YSLEER. This CDR3 is built from 14 residues. The CDR3 nucleotides are TGCGCCAGCAGCCAAGTAGACAGGAACAATGAGCAGTTCTTC. Translating it yields CASSQVDRNNEQFF.

In this sample, this clonotype turned up once. The chain links TRBV15 to TRBJ2-3; 8 bases are shared with TRBD2. The germline CDR1 and CDR2 sequences are LNHNV and YYDKDF (reference sequence). The V segment lost 0 bases and the J segment 5 bases; nucleotides outside the gene matches: 7. There are 16 residues in the CDR3. CDR3 bases: TGTGCCACCAGCAGAGAAGGGACTAGTGTGGGAGATACGCAGTATTTT. Amino acids: CATSREGTSVGDTQYF.

The gene calls are TRBV12-3 or TRBV12-4 and TRBJ1-1; D is undetermined. Deletions cut 4 bases from V and 4 bases from J, with 7 bases between. The CDR3 loop spans 12 amino acids. CDR3: CASSYMLTEAFF. CDR3 bases: TGTGCCAGCAGTTACATGCTCACTGAAGCTTTCTTT.

This chain uses TRBV18 with TRBJ2-3; D possibly corresponds to TRBD2 (5 bases). Germline V CDR1 and CDR2: KGHSH, LQKENI. The CDR3 contains 14 residues. V lost 3 bases and J 2 bases, leaving 9 bases between the germline ends. CDR3 nucleotides: TGTGCCAGCTCACCTCAGGACTTCACAGATACGCAGTATTTT. It is translated as CASSPQDFTDTQYF.

The chain joins TRBV9 to TRBJ2-7; 10 positions match TRBD1. Germline V gene lookup returns CDR1 SGDLS and CDR2 YYNGEE. The CDR3 consists of 15 residues. V lost 0 bases to trimming and J lost 4 bases; unmatched junction nucleotides: 4. CDR3 bases: TGTGCCAGCAGCGTAGCCCCGGACAGGGGGTACGAGCAGTACTTC. It is translated as CASSVAPDRGYEQYF.

The chain combines TRBV20-1 with TRBJ2-1; 9 positions match TRBD1. The germline V gene encodes CDR1 DFQATT and CDR2 SNEGSKA (reference sequence). The CDR3 loop spans 12 amino acids. Trimming took 5 bases from V and 9 from J; bases not matched to a gene: 5. The CDR3 sequence is CSASRQGGEQFF. In DNA form, the CDR3 reads TGCAGTGCTTCCCGACAGGGGGGTGAGCAGTTCTTC.

The chain carries TRBV29-1 and TRBJ1-6, with D perhaps TRBD1 (6 bases). The germline V and J ends were trimmed by 4 bases and 8 bases, with 12 bases remaining between them. The CDR3 totals 13 residues. Per germline, CDR1 SQVTM and CDR2 ANQGSEA. The chain's CDR3 is CSVAPGDHSPLHF. As DNA, the CDR3 is TGCAGCGTTGCTCCAGGGGACCATTCACCCCTCCACTTT.

The rearrangement joins TRBV5-1 to TRBJ2-7, with 7 bases fitting TRBD2. The ends lost 0 bases at V and 3 bases at J; junction bases unmatched: 6. Looked up from germline, CDR1 is SGHRS and CDR2 is YFSETQ. The CDR3 sequence is 15 residues long. The DNA for the CDR3 is TGCGCCAGCAGCTTGGCGGGGGGAGAACGCTACGAGCAGTACTTC. This gives the protein CASSLAGGERYEQYF. Based on the CDR3 plus reference TRBV5-1 and TRBJ2-7, the full variable domain is KAGVTQTPRYLIKTRGQQVTLSCSPISGHRSVSWYQQTPGQGLQFLFEYFSETQRNKGNFPGRFSGRQFSNSRSEMNVSTLELGDSALYLCASSLAGGERYEQYFGPGTRLTVT.

The rearrangement uses TRBV3-1 and TRBJ1-1; D gene ambiguous. Germline V CDR1 and CDR2: LGHDT, YNNKEL (reference sequence). This CDR3 region has 13 residues. V lost 2 bases, J lost 3 bases, and 7 bases lay in between. The DNA for the CDR3 is TGTGCCAGCAGCCAAAGGGCGGACACTGAAGCTTTCTTT. As protein: CASSQRADTEAFF.